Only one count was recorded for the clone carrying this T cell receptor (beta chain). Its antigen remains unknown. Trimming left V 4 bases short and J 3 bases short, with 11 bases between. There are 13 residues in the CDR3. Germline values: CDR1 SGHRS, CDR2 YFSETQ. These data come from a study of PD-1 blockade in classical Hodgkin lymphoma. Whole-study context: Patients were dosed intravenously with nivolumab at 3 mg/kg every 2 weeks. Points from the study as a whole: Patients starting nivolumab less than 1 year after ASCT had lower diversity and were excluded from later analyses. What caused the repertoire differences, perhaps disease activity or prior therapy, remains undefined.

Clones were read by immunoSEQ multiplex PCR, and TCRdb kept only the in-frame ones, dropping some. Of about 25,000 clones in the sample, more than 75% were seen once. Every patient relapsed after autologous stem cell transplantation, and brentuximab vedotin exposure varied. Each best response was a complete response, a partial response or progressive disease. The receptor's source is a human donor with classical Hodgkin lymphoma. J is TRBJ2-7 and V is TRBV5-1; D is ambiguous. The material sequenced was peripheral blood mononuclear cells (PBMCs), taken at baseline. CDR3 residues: CASSPAGFYEQYF. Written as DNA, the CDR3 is TGCGCCAGCAGCCCAGCAGGATTCTACGAGCAGTACTTC.